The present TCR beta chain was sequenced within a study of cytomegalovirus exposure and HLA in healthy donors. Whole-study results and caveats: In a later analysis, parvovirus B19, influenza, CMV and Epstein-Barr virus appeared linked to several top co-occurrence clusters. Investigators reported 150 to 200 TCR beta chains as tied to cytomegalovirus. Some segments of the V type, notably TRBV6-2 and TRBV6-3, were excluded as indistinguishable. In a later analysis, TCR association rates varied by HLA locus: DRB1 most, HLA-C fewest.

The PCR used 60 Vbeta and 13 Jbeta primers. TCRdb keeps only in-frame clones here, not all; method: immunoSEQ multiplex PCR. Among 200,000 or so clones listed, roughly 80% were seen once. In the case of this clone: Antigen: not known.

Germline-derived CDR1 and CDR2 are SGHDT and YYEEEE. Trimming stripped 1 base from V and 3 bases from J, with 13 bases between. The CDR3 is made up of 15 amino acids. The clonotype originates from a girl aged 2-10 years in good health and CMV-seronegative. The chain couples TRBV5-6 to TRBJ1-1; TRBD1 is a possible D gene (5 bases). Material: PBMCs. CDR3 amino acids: CASSLLRRVHTEAFF. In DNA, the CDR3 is TGTGCCAGCAGCTTGCTTCGCAGGGTACACACTGAAGCTTTCTTT.